A selection of T cell receptor beta chains follows, all from one sample in a study of CD8 T cells in ankylosing spondylitis. TCRdb redid the calling of the 5' RACE reads with MiXCR, one entry per CDR3 protein. The sample holds approximately 400,000 distinct CDR3 sequences, roughly 26% seen once. Material: blood, either unsorted or a sorted T cell fraction (not recorded which). These receptors originate from a male donor with ankylosing spondylitis. The CDR3 runs from the conserved cysteine through the conserved F or W. Each record gives: J gene, V gene, clone size, D gene, CDR3 protein, CDR3 DNA. D genes are given only for firm matches. Clone size appears in some rows only: once, few, many, or a class for an expanded clone.

j_call: TRBJ1-2; v_call: TRBV6-1; clone_size: -; d_call: -; cdr3_aa: CASSVGNLAMAVGYTF; cdr3_nt: TGTGCCAGCAGTGTGGGGAATCTCGCTATGGCTGTTGGCTACACCTTC
j_call: TRBJ1-5; v_call: TRBV5-6; clone_size: few; d_call: TRBD1; cdr3_aa: CASSLWDRAGQPQHF; cdr3_nt: TGTGCCAGCAGCTTGTGGGACAGGGCAGGTCAGCCCCAGCATTTT
j_call: TRBJ2-7; v_call: TRBV29-1; clone_size: few; d_call: -; cdr3_aa: CSVRTDSSYEQYF; cdr3_nt: TGCAGCGTCCGGACAGATAGCTCCTACGAGCAGTACTTC
j_call: TRBJ2-3; v_call: TRBV24-1; clone_size: few; d_call: TRBD2; cdr3_aa: CATSGLAGVTDTQYF; cdr3_nt: TGTGCCACCAGTGGACTAGCGGGGGTCACAGATACGCAGTATTTT
j_call: TRBJ2-1; v_call: TRBV12-3/TRBV12-4; clone_size: many; d_call: -; cdr3_aa: CASSFRGNEQFF; cdr3_nt: TGTGCCAGCAGTTTCAGAGGCAATGAGCAGTTCTTC
j_call: TRBJ2-7; v_call: TRBV20-1; clone_size: -; d_call: TRBD1; cdr3_aa: CSASGQGVSEQYF; cdr3_nt: TGCAGTGCTAGTGGACAGGGGGTATCCGAGCAGTACTTC
j_call: TRBJ1-1; v_call: TRBV5-1; clone_size: few; d_call: -; cdr3_aa: CASSAGTRGTEAFF; cdr3_nt: TGCGCCAGCAGCGCCGGGACCCGGGGCACTGAAGCTTTCTTT
j_call: TRBJ2-1; v_call: TRBV20-1; clone_size: once; d_call: -; cdr3_aa: CSAEGGTYYNEQFF; cdr3_nt: TGCAGTGCCGAGGGGGGGACTTACTACAATGAGCAGTTCTTC
j_call: TRBJ1-2; v_call: TRBV2; clone_size: -; d_call: -; cdr3_aa: CAGQTVDYGYTF; cdr3_nt: TGTGCCGGTCAGACAGTTGACTATGGCTACACCTTC
j_call: TRBJ2-6; v_call: TRBV5-1; clone_size: -; d_call: -; cdr3_aa: CASSSQAGGANVLTF; cdr3_nt: TGCGCCAGCAGCTCCCAGGCGGGAGGGGCCAACGTCCTGACTTTC
j_call: TRBJ2-1; v_call: TRBV7-8; clone_size: -; d_call: TRBD2; cdr3_aa: CASSLGLTSGSWDEQFF; cdr3_nt: TGTGCCAGCAGCTTAGGACTCACTAGCGGGAGTTGGGATGAGCAGTTCTTC
j_call: TRBJ2-1; v_call: TRBV30; clone_size: few; d_call: TRBD2; cdr3_aa: CAWGLAGGRPGNEQFF; cdr3_nt: TGTGCCTGGGGACTAGCGGGAGGCCGCCCGGGCAATGAGCAGTTCTTC
j_call: TRBJ2-1; v_call: TRBV30; clone_size: -; d_call: -; cdr3_aa: CALEGRSRREQFF; cdr3_nt: TGTGCGCTCGAAGGGAGGTCCAGGCGAGAGCAGTTCTTC
j_call: TRBJ2-3; v_call: TRBV3-1; clone_size: -; d_call: TRBD1; cdr3_aa: CASSLDRGLIDTQYF; cdr3_nt: TGTGCCAGCAGCCTCGACAGGGGGCTGATAGATACGCAGTATTTT
j_call: TRBJ2-2; v_call: TRBV4-2; clone_size: -; d_call: TRBD2; cdr3_aa: CASSQGGLAGDTGELFF; cdr3_nt: TGTGCCAGCAGCCAAGGGGGACTAGCGGGGGACACCGGGGAGCTGTTTTTT
j_call: TRBJ2-1; v_call: TRBV27; clone_size: -; d_call: -; cdr3_aa: CASSLWGRFSSYNEQFF; cdr3_nt: TGTGCCAGCAGTTTATGGGGCAGGTTTAGCTCCTACAATGAGCAGTTCTTC
j_call: TRBJ1-5; v_call: TRBV18; clone_size: few; d_call: -; cdr3_aa: CASSLTRGAHSNQPQHF; cdr3_nt: TGTGCCAGCTCCCTCACGCGGGGGGCGCATAGCAATCAGCCCCAGCATTTT
j_call: TRBJ2-2; v_call: TRBV7-2; clone_size: few; d_call: TRBD2; cdr3_aa: CASSSGLAGGELFF; cdr3_nt: TGTGCCAGCAGCTCTGGACTAGCCGGCGGGGAGCTGTTTTTT
j_call: TRBJ2-7; v_call: TRBV11-1; clone_size: -; d_call: -; cdr3_aa: CASSFTPNNYEQYF; cdr3_nt: TGTGCCAGCAGCTTCACCCCGAATAACTACGAGCAGTACTTC
j_call: TRBJ2-7; v_call: TRBV7-9; clone_size: -; d_call: TRBD2; cdr3_aa: CASSSLAGGAYEQYF; cdr3_nt: TGTGCCAGCAGCTCCCTAGCGGGAGGAGCCTACGAGCAGTACTTC
j_call: TRBJ1-3; v_call: TRBV12-3/TRBV12-4; clone_size: -; d_call: TRBD1; cdr3_aa: CASSIRTGGGNTIYF; cdr3_nt: TGTGCCAGCAGTATCCGGACAGGCGGTGGAAACACCATATATTTT
j_call: TRBJ1-1; v_call: TRBV19; clone_size: few; d_call: TRBD1; cdr3_aa: CASCNVPGQGMNTEAFF; cdr3_nt: TGTGCCAGTTGCAACGTCCCGGGACAGGGGATGAACACTGAAGCTTTCTTT
j_call: TRBJ1-5; v_call: TRBV6-1; clone_size: -; d_call: -; cdr3_aa: CAISATGITRNQPQHF; cdr3_nt: TGTGCCATCTCGGCAACAGGGATAACGCGCAATCAGCCCCAGCATTTT
j_call: TRBJ2-1; v_call: TRBV12-3/TRBV12-4; clone_size: -; d_call: -; cdr3_aa: CASSSHRDEQFF; cdr3_nt: TGTGCCAGCAGTTCCCACAGGGATGAGCAGTTCTTC
j_call: TRBJ2-1; v_call: TRBV7-9; clone_size: -; d_call: -; cdr3_aa: CASSSPGPGLSEQFF; cdr3_nt: TGTGCCAGCAGCTCCCCGGGTCCCGGGCTGTCTGAGCAGTTCTTC
j_call: TRBJ1-3; v_call: TRBV5-5; clone_size: -; d_call: -; cdr3_aa: CASSFDLFSGNTIYF; cdr3_nt: TGTGCCAGCAGCTTTGACCTCTTCTCTGGAAACACCATATATTTT
j_call: TRBJ2-3; v_call: TRBV24-1; clone_size: few; d_call: -; cdr3_aa: CATSDRTVLSPDTQYF; cdr3_nt: TGTGCCACCAGTGATCGAACGGTCTTGTCGCCAGATACGCAGTATTTT
j_call: TRBJ1-5; v_call: TRBV7-2; clone_size: few; d_call: -; cdr3_aa: CASGLQGNNQPQHF; cdr3_nt: TGTGCCAGCGGATTACAGGGTAACAATCAGCCCCAGCATTTT
j_call: TRBJ2-1; v_call: TRBV9; clone_size: -; d_call: -; cdr3_aa: CASSPKGVPGEQFF; cdr3_nt: TGTGCCAGCAGCCCCAAAGGTGTTCCGGGGGAGCAGTTCTTC
j_call: TRBJ2-3; v_call: TRBV20-1; clone_size: -; d_call: TRBD1; cdr3_aa: CSARPQGAPTDTQYF; cdr3_nt: TGCAGTGCTAGACCACAGGGGGCTCCCACAGATACGCAGTATTTT
j_call: TRBJ2-1; v_call: TRBV12-3/TRBV12-4; clone_size: few; d_call: -; cdr3_aa: CASSDRQGEVYNEQFF; cdr3_nt: TGTGCCAGCAGTGACCGGCAGGGGGAGGTATACAATGAGCAGTTCTTC
j_call: TRBJ2-1; v_call: TRBV20-1; clone_size: -; d_call: TRBD2; cdr3_aa: CSARDSGRAGEQFF; cdr3_nt: TGCAGTGCTAGGGATAGCGGGAGGGCCGGTGAGCAGTTCTTC
j_call: TRBJ2-3; v_call: TRBV5-1; clone_size: -; d_call: TRBD2; cdr3_aa: CASSQGTSRDTQYF; cdr3_nt: TGCGCCAGCAGCCAAGGGACTAGCAGGGATACGCAGTATTTT
j_call: TRBJ1-3; v_call: TRBV5-1; clone_size: -; d_call: -; cdr3_aa: CASSPRDNSGNTIYF; cdr3_nt: TGCGCCAGCAGCCCCCGGGACAACTCTGGAAACACCATATATTTT
j_call: TRBJ2-1; v_call: TRBV7-8; clone_size: many; d_call: -; cdr3_aa: CASSLLGSSYNEQFF; cdr3_nt: TGTGCCAGCAGCTTACTAGGGAGCTCCTACAATGAGCAGTTCTTC
j_call: TRBJ2-7; v_call: TRBV7-9; clone_size: -; d_call: -; cdr3_aa: CASSRGAQGLSYEQYF; cdr3_nt: TGTGCCAGCAGCCGGGGAGCGCAGGGCCTCTCCTACGAGCAGTACTTC
j_call: TRBJ2-7; v_call: TRBV7-2; clone_size: -; d_call: TRBD2; cdr3_aa: CASSPRGGSAYEQYF; cdr3_nt: TGTGCCAGCAGCCCCCGGGGCGGGAGCGCCTACGAGCAGTACTTC
j_call: TRBJ1-5; v_call: TRBV18; clone_size: few; d_call: -; cdr3_aa: CASSPIPDSNQPQHF; cdr3_nt: TGTGCCAGCTCACCAATACCGGACAGTAATCAGCCCCAGCATTTT
j_call: TRBJ1-5; v_call: TRBV27; clone_size: -; d_call: TRBD1; cdr3_aa: CASSQSDRGSGQPQHF; cdr3_nt: TGTGCCAGCAGTCAATCGGACAGGGGCTCAGGTCAGCCCCAGCATTTT
j_call: TRBJ2-1; v_call: TRBV18; clone_size: few; d_call: -; cdr3_aa: CASSPTNRLVYNEQFF; cdr3_nt: TGTGCCAGCTCACCAACGAACCGCTTGGTCTACAATGAGCAGTTCTTC
j_call: TRBJ2-5; v_call: TRBV18; clone_size: -; d_call: TRBD1; cdr3_aa: CASSPRQGETQYF; cdr3_nt: TGTGCCAGCTCACCCCGACAGGGCGAGACCCAGTACTTC
j_call: TRBJ2-3; v_call: TRBV7-6; clone_size: few; d_call: TRBD2; cdr3_aa: CASSLLASGTRTDTQYF; cdr3_nt: TGTGCCAGCAGCTTATTGGCTAGCGGGACTCGCACAGATACGCAGTATTTT
j_call: TRBJ1-2; v_call: TRBV6-1; clone_size: few; d_call: -; cdr3_aa: CASKFVQGGYGYTF; cdr3_nt: TGTGCCAGCAAATTCGTACAGGGTGGCTATGGCTACACCTTC
j_call: TRBJ2-1; v_call: TRBV11-1; clone_size: few; d_call: -; cdr3_aa: CASSFRRAYNEQFF; cdr3_nt: TGTGCCAGCAGCTTTCGTAGGGCGTACAATGAGCAGTTCTTC
j_call: TRBJ1-5; v_call: TRBV20-1; clone_size: -; d_call: -; cdr3_aa: CSATHGGNQPQHF; cdr3_nt: TGCAGTGCTACCCATGGGGGCAATCAGCCCCAGCATTTT
j_call: TRBJ2-7; v_call: TRBV5-6; clone_size: many; d_call: -; cdr3_aa: CASSFGRNEQYF; cdr3_nt: TGTGCCAGCAGCTTTGGACGGAACGAGCAGTACTTC
j_call: TRBJ2-5; v_call: TRBV10-3; clone_size: -; d_call: TRBD1; cdr3_aa: CAISADRGQETQYF; cdr3_nt: TGTGCCATCAGCGCGGACAGGGGACAAGAGACCCAGTACTTC
j_call: TRBJ2-1; v_call: TRBV4-1; clone_size: -; d_call: TRBD2; cdr3_aa: CASSQDTREGPRNEQFF; cdr3_nt: TGCGCCAGCAGCCAAGATACCCGGGAGGGCCCCAGGAATGAGCAGTTCTTC
j_call: TRBJ2-2; v_call: TRBV7-9; clone_size: few; d_call: TRBD2; cdr3_aa: CASSLRLAGAGELFF; cdr3_nt: TGTGCCAGCAGCTTGAGACTAGCGGGAGCCGGGGAGCTGTTTTTT
j_call: TRBJ2-3; v_call: TRBV6-2/TRBV6-3; clone_size: few; d_call: -; cdr3_aa: CASSPFADTQYF; cdr3_nt: TGTGCCAGCAGCCCATTCGCAGATACACAGTATTTT
j_call: TRBJ2-5; v_call: TRBV15; clone_size: few; d_call: -; cdr3_aa: CATSRDQGLHQYF; cdr3_nt: TGTGCCACCAGCAGAGATCAGGGGCTACACCAGTACTTC
j_call: TRBJ2-1; v_call: TRBV5-1; clone_size: few; d_call: TRBD2; cdr3_aa: CASSLVAGHNEQFF; cdr3_nt: TGCGCCAGCAGCTTGGTAGCGGGCCACAATGAGCAGTTCTTC
j_call: TRBJ2-2; v_call: TRBV12-3/TRBV12-4; clone_size: few; d_call: TRBD2; cdr3_aa: CASSRGLAGLLTTGELFF; cdr3_nt: TGTGCCAGCAGCCGCGGACTAGCGGGACTCCTCACCACCGGGGAGCTGTTTTTT
j_call: TRBJ2-2; v_call: TRBV20-1; clone_size: few; d_call: -; cdr3_aa: CSARDGASAPGELFF; cdr3_nt: TGCAGTGCTAGAGATGGGGCTAGCGCCCCCGGGGAGCTGTTTTTT
j_call: TRBJ1-5; v_call: TRBV12-5; clone_size: few; d_call: -; cdr3_aa: CASGLGRRNQPQHF; cdr3_nt: TGTGCTAGTGGCCTGGGTCGACGTAATCAGCCCCAGCATTTT